Here is one TCR beta chain with its context. Its antigen is unidentified. At one end the junction does not follow the germline gene, possibly because of a read error. These data originate in a study of cytomegalovirus exposure and HLA in healthy donors. Notes on the study in general: Most likely, a cluster of highly shared sequence variants arose as a sequencing artifact. With DRB1 most and HLA-C fewest, TCR association rates differed between HLA loci in a later analysis. Reported performance of the classifier showed diagnosis of cytomegalovirus status with high specificity and sensitivity.

The PCR made use of 60 Vbeta and 13 Jbeta primers. Sequencing used immunoSEQ multiplex PCR; TCRdb keeps in-frame clones, though not all of them. This sample has 95,000 to 150,000 clones, with around 66% found just once. In germline, CDR1 is SQVTM, CDR2 ANQGSEA. This CDR3 is built from 12 residues. J is TRBJ2-1 and V is TRBV29-1; perhaps TRBD2 as D (5 bases). The receptor was derived from a woman in her thirties or forties in good health and CMV-seropositive. The specimen sequenced was PBMCs. The CDR3 DNA sequence: TGCAGCGCAGTTCCGGGATACAATGGGCAGTTCTTC. Translation gives CSAVPGYNGQFF.